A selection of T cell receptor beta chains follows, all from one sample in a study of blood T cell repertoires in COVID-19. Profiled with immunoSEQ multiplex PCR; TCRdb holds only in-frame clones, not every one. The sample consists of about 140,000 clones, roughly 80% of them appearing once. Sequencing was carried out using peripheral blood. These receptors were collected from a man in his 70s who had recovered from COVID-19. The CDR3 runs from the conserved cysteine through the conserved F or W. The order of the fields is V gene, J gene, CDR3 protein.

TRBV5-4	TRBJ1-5	CASSFWGDRPQHF
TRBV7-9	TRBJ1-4	CASREGGINEKLFF
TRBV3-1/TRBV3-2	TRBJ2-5	CASSQGTSGRLEETQYF
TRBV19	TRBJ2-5	CASSPQGVSETQYF
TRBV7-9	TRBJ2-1	CASSPSVRNEQFF
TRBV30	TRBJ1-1	CAWSGVTGSMNTEAFF
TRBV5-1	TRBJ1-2	CASSVSGYGYTF
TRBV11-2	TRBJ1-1	CASSLDRDRGALETEAFF
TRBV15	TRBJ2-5	CATSRGGTGQETQYF
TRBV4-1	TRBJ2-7	CASSQVWTSGNTYEQYF
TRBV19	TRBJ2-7	CASSPQNSYEQYF
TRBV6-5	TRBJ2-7	CASSYLGALAYEQYF
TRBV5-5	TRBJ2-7	CASSPLAGGQYEQYF
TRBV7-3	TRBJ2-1	CASGIGTGSNEQFF
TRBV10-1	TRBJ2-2	CASSQGRGLANTGELFF
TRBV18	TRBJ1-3	CASSPYRDMTGNTIYF
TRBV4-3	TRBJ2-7	CASSQDILGGRGEQYF
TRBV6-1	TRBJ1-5	CASSETGNNQPQHF
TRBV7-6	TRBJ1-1	CASSLEWGTLNTEAFF
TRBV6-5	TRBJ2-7	CASSPNRVEQYF
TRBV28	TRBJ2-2	CASMYGTSATGELFF
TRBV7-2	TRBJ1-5	CASSLGGGNQPQHF
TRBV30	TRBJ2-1	CACLGSLIEQFF
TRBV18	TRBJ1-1	CASRAGVMTEAFF
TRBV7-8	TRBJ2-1	CASSPLAGGHEQFF
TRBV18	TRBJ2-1	CASSPLIGVSYNEQFF
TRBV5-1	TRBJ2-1	CASSIIHGQGAEQFF
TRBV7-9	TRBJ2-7	CASSLALAGPYEQYF
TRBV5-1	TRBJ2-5	CASSLDRGWETQYF
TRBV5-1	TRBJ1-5	CASSPNDREGQPQHF
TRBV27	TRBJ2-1	CASSGHTYYNEQFF
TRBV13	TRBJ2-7	CASSTRKIYEQYF
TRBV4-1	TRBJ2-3	CASSQDIRLGQGVYF
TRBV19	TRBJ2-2	CASSIRSQATGELFF
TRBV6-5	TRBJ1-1	CASTHGTEAFF
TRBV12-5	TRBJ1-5	CASGLLDTPQHF
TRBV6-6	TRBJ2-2	CASRSSNTGELFF
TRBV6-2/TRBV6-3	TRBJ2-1	CASSSLGGANEQFF
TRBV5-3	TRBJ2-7	CARTRDSSYEQYF
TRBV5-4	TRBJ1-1	CASSLAQNTEAFF
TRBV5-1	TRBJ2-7	CASSLLAGLAFEQYF
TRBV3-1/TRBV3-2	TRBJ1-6	CASSQAPGGDSPLHF